This T cell receptor (beta chain) was recovered during a study of blood T cell repertoires in COVID-19. Across the study: Material from acute and convalescent COVID-19 was sourced from the United States, Italy and Spain.

Repertoires were generated with immunoSEQ multiplex PCR, while TCRdb's copy carries only in-frame clones and drops some. The sample has hundreds of thousands of clones, over 75% seen once. The specimen was peripheral blood. The TCR originated in a human donor in a cohort sampled during active COVID-19.

The CDR3 region has the DNA TGTGCCAGCAGCACGGACAGGAGCAAGAACGGCTATGGCTACACCTTC. Residues: CASSTDRSKNGYGYTF. V gene TRBV5-4 combines with J gene TRBJ1-2; 7 bases are shared with TRBD1. CDR3 length equals 16 residues. Germline V gene data show CDR1 as SGHNT and CDR2 as YYREEE (reference sequence). The V segment lost 4 bases and the J segment 4 bases; nucleotides outside the gene matches: 13.